The rows below give T cell receptor beta chains drawn from one sample of a study of shared clonotypes between healthy human individuals. The data were produced by immunoSEQ multiplex PCR, yet TCRdb's version contains in-frame clones alone and is incomplete. The table lists about 550,000 clones, roughly 95% of them singletons. The specimen was naive CD8+ T cells sorted from blood. All receptors come from a woman between 25 and 40 years old in good health. Both conserved end residues are part of each CDR3. Fields, in order: clone size, V gene, J gene, D gene, CDR3 DNA, CDR3 protein. A D gene is named only where the DNA matches it firmly. Some rows have no size entry. The others give once, few or many, or a class for an expanded clone.

size: .; V: TRBV4-1; J: TRBJ1-5; D: .; DNA: TGCGCCAGCAGCCAGAGCAGGGTGATGGATCAGCCCCAGCATTTT; CDR3: CASSQSRVMDQPQHF
size: .; V: TRBV5-1; J: TRBJ2-7; D: TRBD2; DNA: TGCGCCAGCAGCGCCGGGACTAGCGGGTACGAGCAGTACTTC; CDR3: CASSAGTSGYEQYF
size: .; V: TRBV6-6; J: TRBJ2-3; D: TRBD1; DNA: TGTGCCAGCAGAGACCGGGACAGGGGATTCCCAGATACGCAGTATTTT; CDR3: CASRDRDRGFPDTQYF
size: .; V: TRBV29-1; J: TRBJ1-2; D: .; DNA: TGCAGCGTTAGACGCACAGAGGACTATGGCTACACCTTC; CDR3: CSVRRTEDYGYTF
size: .; V: TRBV7-8; J: TRBJ2-7; D: TRBD2; DNA: TGTGCCAGCAGCTTAGTGGCGGGAGGGGTAAAGGACGAGCAGTACTTC; CDR3: CASSLVAGGVKDEQYF
size: .; V: TRBV13; J: TRBJ1-5; D: TRBD1; DNA: TGTGCCAGCAGCTTAGGACAGGGGAGAAGCAATCAGCCCCAGCATTTT; CDR3: CASSLGQGRSNQPQHF
size: .; V: TRBV27; J: TRBJ2-7; D: .; DNA: TGTGCCAGCAGCCACGACAGCCGAAGCTCCTACGAGCAGTACTTC; CDR3: CASSHDSRSSYEQYF
size: .; V: TRBV7-9; J: TRBJ2-1; D: TRBD2; DNA: TGTGCCAGCAGCTTAGGCGGTAGCGGGATAGATTACAATGAGCAGTTCTTC; CDR3: CASSLGGSGIDYNEQFF
size: .; V: TRBV25-1; J: TRBJ2-6; D: .; DNA: TGTGCCAGCACTCCTCCTGGGGCCAACGTCCTGACTTTC; CDR3: CASTPPGANVLTF
size: .; V: TRBV15; J: TRBJ2-1; D: TRBD1; DNA: TGTGCCACCAGCAGAGGACAGGGCAAGGGACCCAACATCGATGAGCAGTTCTTC; CDR3: CATSRGQGKGPNIDEQFF
size: .; V: TRBV5-1; J: TRBJ1-1; D: .; DNA: TGCGCCAGCAGCGAGGAGCCCTCTGAAGCTTTCTTT; CDR3: CASSEEPSEAFF
size: few; V: TRBV28; J: TRBJ1-1; D: TRBD1; DNA: TGTGCCAGCAGTTTAACAGGGGGGAACACTGAAGCTTTCTTT; CDR3: CASSLTGGNTEAFF
size: .; V: TRBV28; J: TRBJ1-5; D: .; DNA: TGTGCCAGCAGTTTTCAGGGGAGTTTCAATCAGCCCCAGCATTTT; CDR3: CASSFQGSFNQPQHF
size: .; V: TRBV6-1; J: TRBJ1-1; D: .; DNA: TGTGCCAGCAGTGAACCCCACCGGGGACTAGGGAACACTGAAGCTTTCTTT; CDR3: CASSEPHRGLGNTEAFF
size: .; V: TRBV9; J: TRBJ1-6; D: TRBD1; DNA: TGTGCCAGCAGCGCCTCGACAGGGCATTCACCCCTCCACTTT; CDR3: CASSASTGHSPLHF
size: .; V: TRBV6-5; J: TRBJ2-7; D: TRBD2; DNA: TGTGCCAGCAAGGACGGACTAGCGAGTTCCTACGAGCAGTACTTC; CDR3: CASKDGLASSYEQYF
size: .; V: TRBV13; J: TRBJ2-3; D: TRBD2; DNA: TGTGCCAGCAGCTTAGGGCGGGAGGGGGTAGATACGCAGTATTTT; CDR3: CASSLGREGVDTQYF
size: .; V: TRBV5-1; J: TRBJ1-4; D: .; DNA: TGCGCCAGCCGACGGGGAAATGAAAAACTGTTTTTT; CDR3: CASRRGNEKLFF
size: .; V: TRBV27; J: TRBJ1-3; D: .; DNA: TGTGCCAGCAGGTCCTCTGGAAACACCATATATTTT; CDR3: CASRSSGNTIYF
size: .; V: TRBV2; J: TRBJ2-5; D: .; DNA: TGTGCCAGCAGGAACGGACGGAGACAAGAGACCCAGTACTTC; CDR3: CASRNGRRQETQYF
size: .; V: TRBV11-3; J: TRBJ2-7; D: TRBD2; DNA: TGTGCCAGCAGCCCGGTAGCGGGCGACTCCTACGAGCAGTACTTC; CDR3: CASSPVAGDSYEQYF
size: .; V: TRBV29-1; J: TRBJ2-2; D: .; DNA: TGCAGCGTTTTGGGCGGAAGGAACACCGGGGAGCTGTTTTTT; CDR3: CSVLGGRNTGELFF
size: .; V: TRBV5-6; J: TRBJ1-5; D: TRBD1; DNA: TGTGCCAGCAGCGCCAACCGGGACAGGGATAGCAATCAGCCCCAGCATTTT; CDR3: CASSANRDRDSNQPQHF
size: .; V: TRBV2; J: TRBJ2-7; D: .; DNA: TGTGCCAGCAGTGAAGCTTGGGGTCGGGAGCAGTACTTC; CDR3: CASSEAWGREQYF
size: .; V: TRBV19; J: TRBJ2-7; D: .; DNA: TGTGCCAGTTCCGCAGGGTCCTACGAGCAGTACTTC; CDR3: CASSAGSYEQYF
size: .; V: TRBV5-6; J: TRBJ2-7; D: .; DNA: TGTGCCAGCAGCGGCGGGGCCTACGAGCAGTACTTC; CDR3: CASSGGAYEQYF
size: .; V: TRBV27; J: TRBJ2-5; D: .; DNA: TGTGCCAGCATTCATAGGACGGAACAAGAGACCCAGTACTTC; CDR3: CASIHRTEQETQYF
size: .; V: TRBV27; J: TRBJ2-1; D: .; DNA: TGTGCCAGCAGTCCGCTAACGACCCGAGTCTACAATGAGCAGTTCTTC; CDR3: CASSPLTTRVYNEQFF
size: .; V: TRBV2; J: TRBJ2-5; D: .; DNA: TGTGCCAGCACGATCGGGGAACAAGAGACCCAGTACTTC; CDR3: CASTIGEQETQYF
size: .; V: TRBV7-9; J: TRBJ2-1; D: TRBD1; DNA: TGTGCCAGCAGCTTGGGACAGGCCAACTCCTACAATGAGCAGTTCTTC; CDR3: CASSLGQANSYNEQFF
size: .; V: TRBV2; J: TRBJ2-1; D: .; DNA: TGTGCCAGCACTAGGGACACCTATGAGCAGTTCTTC; CDR3: CASTRDTYEQFF
size: .; V: TRBV30; J: TRBJ1-3; D: .; DNA: TGTGCCTGGAGTGTAATGGGGGCTGGAAACACCATATATTTT; CDR3: CAWSVMGAGNTIYF
size: once; V: TRBV7-7; J: TRBJ2-1; D: TRBD2; DNA: TGTGCCAGCAGCTTAGCCCTAGCGGGTCCCTACAATGAGCAGTTCTTC; CDR3: CASSLALAGPYNEQFF
size: .; V: TRBV7-9; J: TRBJ1-2; D: .; DNA: TGTGCCAGCAGCTTAGCGCAGGGTTACTATGGCTACACCTTC; CDR3: CASSLAQGYYGYTF
size: .; V: TRBV21-1; J: TRBJ2-7; D: .; DNA: TGTGCCAGCAGCAATCGCACCAAAGCCTACGAGCAGTACTTC; CDR3: CASSNRTKAYEQYF
size: .; V: TRBV11-2; J: TRBJ2-2; D: .; DNA: TGTGCCAGCAGCCCCACTCGGGGGAGAGAGGCCGGGGAGCTGTTTTTT; CDR3: CASSPTRGREAGELFF
size: .; V: TRBV19; J: TRBJ2-7; D: .; DNA: TGTGCCAGTAGTATGGTGCAGGGGTCCTACGAGCAGTACTTC; CDR3: CASSMVQGSYEQYF
size: .; V: TRBV11-2; J: TRBJ2-5; D: TRBD1; DNA: TGTGCCAGCAGTCGTTCGGGACAGAAGTACTTC; CDR3: CASSRSGQKYF
size: .; V: TRBV29-1; J: TRBJ2-5; D: .; DNA: TGCAGCGTTGGAGGGGTCCGGGATCACTATCACCAAGAGACCCAGTACTTC; CDR3: CSVGGVRDHYHQETQYF
size: .; V: TRBV4-1; J: TRBJ2-5; D: .; DNA: TGCGCCAGCAGCCCCCGGGGACCCTCGGTTCGAGAGACCCAGTACTTC; CDR3: CASSPRGPSVRETQYF
size: .; V: TRBV9; J: TRBJ2-5; D: TRBD2; DNA: TGTGCCAGCAGCCCTTCGGGAGGTGAGACCCAGTACTTC; CDR3: CASSPSGGETQYF
size: .; V: TRBV6-1; J: TRBJ2-7; D: .; DNA: TGTGCCAGCAGTGAAGTCGAGGAGGCCTACGAGCAGTACTTC; CDR3: CASSEVEEAYEQYF
size: .; V: TRBV28; J: TRBJ1-2; D: TRBD1; DNA: TGTGCCAGCAGTTTCCTCGCGACAGGGTCCTATGGCTACACCTTC; CDR3: CASSFLATGSYGYTF
size: .; V: TRBV27; J: TRBJ2-5; D: .; DNA: TGTGCCAGCAGTTTACGAGGGAGCTGGGAGACCCAGTACTTC; CDR3: CASSLRGSWETQYF
size: .; V: TRBV28; J: TRBJ2-1; D: TRBD1; DNA: TGTGCCACCTCGGACAGGGTTGTAAACTACAATGAGCAGTTCTTC; CDR3: CATSDRVVNYNEQFF
size: .; V: TRBV2; J: TRBJ2-7; D: TRBD1; DNA: TGTGCCAGCAGCCAGGGACAGGGGAGCGGCTACGAGCAGTACTTC; CDR3: CASSQGQGSGYEQYF
size: .; V: TRBV28; J: TRBJ1-1; D: TRBD1; DNA: TGTGCCAGCAGCCAGGGACAGGGGGGAACTGAAGCTTTCTTT; CDR3: CASSQGQGGTEAFF
size: .; V: TRBV7-9; J: TRBJ1-1; D: .; DNA: TGTGCCAGCAGCTTACCCAAGGATGGGGGGGGCGTGGACACTGAAGCTTTCTTT; CDR3: CASSLPKDGGGVDTEAFF